This TCR beta chain was identified in a study of beta chain features in type 1 diabetes. Across the whole study: Sorted cells examined across all samples numbered 107,917,701.

As concerns this clone: Its antigen is unidentified.

Study results and limitations: No resolution was reached here on whether HLA type influences TCRB rearrangement. Type 1 diabetes patients showed a moderate but significant shortening of TCRB CDR3s in all four CD4+ subsets.

Trimming shortened V by 3 bases and J by 8 bases, and 7 bases separated the two germline ends. In germline, CDR1 is SEHNR, CDR2 FQNEAQ (reference sequence). The CDR3 is 11 amino acids. The whole isolated RNA underwent reverse transcription, so sequencing captured expressed TCRB transcripts. Assay used: immunoSEQ multiplex PCR; TCRdb lists only in-frame clones, some missing. The sample lists roughly 150,000 clones, approximately 8% occurring once. The sample taken for sequencing was central memory CD4+ T cells from blood. The chain links TRBV7-9 to TRBJ1-1, with D unclear. This receptor was taken from a woman in her thirties or forties with type 1 diabetes. The chain's CDR3 is CASSLLREAFF. The CDR3 DNA reads TGTGCCAGCAGCTTGCTCCGGGAAGCTTTCTTT. Complete variable domain (other parts from reference TRBV7-9 and TRBJ1-1): DTGVSQNPRHKITKRGQNVTFRCDPISEHNRLYWYRQTLGQGPEFLTYFQNEAQLEKSRLLSDRFSAERPKGSFSTLEIQRTEQGDSAMYLCASSLLREAFFGQGTRLTVV.